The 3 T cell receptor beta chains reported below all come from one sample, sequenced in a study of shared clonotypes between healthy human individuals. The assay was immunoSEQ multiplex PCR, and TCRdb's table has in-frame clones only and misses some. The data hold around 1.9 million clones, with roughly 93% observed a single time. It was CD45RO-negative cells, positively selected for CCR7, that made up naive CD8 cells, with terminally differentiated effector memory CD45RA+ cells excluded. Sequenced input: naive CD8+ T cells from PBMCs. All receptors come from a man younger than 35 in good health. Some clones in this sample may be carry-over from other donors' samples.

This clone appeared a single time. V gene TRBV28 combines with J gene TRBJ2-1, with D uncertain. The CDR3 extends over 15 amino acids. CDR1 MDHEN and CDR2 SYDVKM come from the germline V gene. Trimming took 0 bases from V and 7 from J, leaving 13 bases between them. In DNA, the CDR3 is TGTGCCAGCAGTTTATGGAGTGTAGGTGTAAATGAGCAGTTCTTC. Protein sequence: CASSLWSVGVNEQFF.

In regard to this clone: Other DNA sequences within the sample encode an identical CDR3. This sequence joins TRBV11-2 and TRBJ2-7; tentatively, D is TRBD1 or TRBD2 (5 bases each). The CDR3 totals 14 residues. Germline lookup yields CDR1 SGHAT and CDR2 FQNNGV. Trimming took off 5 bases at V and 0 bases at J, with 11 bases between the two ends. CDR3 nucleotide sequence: TGTGCCAGCAGCGACCGGGACGGCTCCTACGAGCAGTACTTC. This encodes CASSDRDGSYEQYF.

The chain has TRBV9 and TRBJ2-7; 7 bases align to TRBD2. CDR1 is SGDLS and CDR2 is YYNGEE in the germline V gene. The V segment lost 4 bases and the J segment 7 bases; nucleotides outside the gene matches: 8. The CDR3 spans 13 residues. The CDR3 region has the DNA TGTGCCAGCAGCCCAGGGAGGGGCAATGAGCAGTACTTC. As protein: CASSPGRGNEQYF.